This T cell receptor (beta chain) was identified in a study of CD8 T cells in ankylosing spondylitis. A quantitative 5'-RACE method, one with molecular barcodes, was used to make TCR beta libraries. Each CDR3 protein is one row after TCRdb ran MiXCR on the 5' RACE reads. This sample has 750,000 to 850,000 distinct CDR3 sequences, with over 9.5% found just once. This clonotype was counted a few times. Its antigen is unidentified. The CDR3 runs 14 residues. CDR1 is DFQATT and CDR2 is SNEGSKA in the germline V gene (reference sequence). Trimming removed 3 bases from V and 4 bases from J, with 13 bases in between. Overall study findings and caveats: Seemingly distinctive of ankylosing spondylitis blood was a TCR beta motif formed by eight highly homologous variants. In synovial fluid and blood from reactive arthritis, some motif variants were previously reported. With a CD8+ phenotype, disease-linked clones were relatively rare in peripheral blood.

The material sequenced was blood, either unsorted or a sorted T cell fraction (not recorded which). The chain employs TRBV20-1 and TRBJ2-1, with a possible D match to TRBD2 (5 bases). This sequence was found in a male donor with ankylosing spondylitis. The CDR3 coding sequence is TGCAGTGCTAGCGGGGATTCGGATTACAATGAGCAGTTCTTC. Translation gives CSASGDSDYNEQFF.